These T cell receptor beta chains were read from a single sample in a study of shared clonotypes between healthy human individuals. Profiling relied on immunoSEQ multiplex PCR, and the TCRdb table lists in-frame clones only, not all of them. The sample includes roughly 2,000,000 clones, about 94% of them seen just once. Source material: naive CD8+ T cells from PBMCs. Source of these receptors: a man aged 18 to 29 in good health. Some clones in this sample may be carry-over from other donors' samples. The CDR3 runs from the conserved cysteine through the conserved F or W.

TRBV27,CASSLSGGFSYEQYF
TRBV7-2,CASSLGGTSYEQYF
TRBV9,CASSQEATANEKLFF
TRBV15,CATSRDTSEETQYF
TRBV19,CASSPLTGTEDQPQHF
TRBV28,CASRSLWTGRHYEQYF
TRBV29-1,CSVQGTEQETQYF
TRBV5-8,CASNPTSSDEQYF
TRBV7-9,CASSSDTTGELFF
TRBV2,CASIPPEPGLELFF
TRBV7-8,CASSWGLLAGLNEQFF
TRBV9,CASSSSGSSYEQYF
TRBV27,CASSAYRGTNEKLFF